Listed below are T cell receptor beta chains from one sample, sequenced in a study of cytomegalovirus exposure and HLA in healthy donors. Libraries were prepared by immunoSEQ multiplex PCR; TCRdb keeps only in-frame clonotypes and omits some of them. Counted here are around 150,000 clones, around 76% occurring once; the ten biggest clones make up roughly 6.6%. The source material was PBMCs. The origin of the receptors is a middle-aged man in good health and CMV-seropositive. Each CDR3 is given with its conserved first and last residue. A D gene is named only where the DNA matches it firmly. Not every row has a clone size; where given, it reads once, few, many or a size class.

TGTGCTAGTGGTTCGGCTGACAGAATCTCCTACGAGCAGTACTTC	CASGSADRISYEQYF	.	.	TRBV12-5	TRBJ2-7
TGCAGCGTTCACGGGGGTGAAGCTTTCTTT	CSVHGGEAFF	.	.	TRBV29-1	TRBJ1-1
TGTGCCAGCAGTGGGACTAGAGGCACCGGGGAGCTGTTTTTT	CASSGTRGTGELFF	TRBD2	few	TRBV2	TRBJ2-2
TGTGCCTGGAGTGTCCGCAGGGTAGATCCTGGCTACACCTTC	CAWSVRRVDPGYTF	.	once	TRBV30	TRBJ1-2
TGTGCCAGCAGCTTGGCGGGGGGCGCGTCCCAAGAGACCCAGTACTTC	CASSLAGGASQETQYF	.	.	TRBV5-4	TRBJ2-5
TGCAGCGTCCGGACAGGGGGGGGAAACACCATATATTTT	CSVRTGGGNTIYF	TRBD1	few	TRBV29-1	TRBJ1-3
TGTGCCAGCCGCCCAACTAGCGGGGGAGATACGCAGTATTTT	CASRPTSGGDTQYF	TRBD2	.	TRBV7-9	TRBJ2-3
TGCGCCAGCAGCTTGGCGTCAGGGGCAACACTGGGAGCTTTCTTT	CASSLASGATLGAFF	.	.	TRBV5-1	TRBJ1-1
TGTGCCAGCAGCTCAGACTACGAGCAGTACTTC	CASSSDYEQYF	.	once	TRBV7-9	TRBJ2-7
TGCGCCAGCAGCTTGGTAGAGAGGTACGAGCAGTACTTC	CASSLVERYEQYF	.	once	TRBV5-1	TRBJ2-7
TGTGCCAGCAGCTCCGGGACAGGGTTAGGCTATGGCTACACCTTC	CASSSGTGLGYGYTF	TRBD1	.	TRBV2	TRBJ1-2
TGTGCCAGCAGCACCCGACAGTCCCTTTACTTC	CASSTRQSLYF	.	.	TRBV7-2	TRBJ2-5
TGTGCCATCAGTGACAGCACAGGGCCCACTGAAGCTTTCTTT	CAISDSTGPTEAFF	.	.	TRBV10-3	TRBJ1-1
TGTGCCAGCAGCTTCATGATTGGGGGCATGATTAATGAAAAACTGTTTTTT	CASSFMIGGMINEKLFF	.	.	TRBV5-8	TRBJ1-4
TGTGCCAGCAGCCCCTCGCGGGGGATGGCGCACGAGCAGTACTTC	CASSPSRGMAHEQYF	TRBD2	once	TRBV7-8	TRBJ2-7
TGTGCCTGGAGGCAGGAGGGCGATGGGACCCAGCATTTT	CAWRQEGDGTQHF	.	.	TRBV30	TRBJ1-5